Shown below are 27 T cell receptor beta chains from a single sample sequenced in a study of PD-1 blockade in classical Hodgkin lymphoma. Profiling relied on immunoSEQ multiplex PCR, and the TCRdb table lists in-frame clones only, not all of them. Among roughly 41,000 clones, nearly 70% were seen once, and the ten largest hold less than 3%. As for time point: cycle 4 day 1 (C4D1), after less than 7 weeks of nivolumab. Every single patient, without exception, relapsed after autologous stem cell transplantation, and brentuximab vedotin exposure varied. Here the sequenced sample was peripheral blood mononuclear cells (PBMCs), taken before the fourth cycle of nivolumab. These receptors were obtained from a human donor with classical Hodgkin lymphoma.

V usage is TRBV5-6 and J usage is TRBJ2-7; weak D call: TRBD1 (6 bases). From germline, CDR1 is SGHDT and CDR2 YYEEEE. The CDR3 extends over 16 amino acids. V was trimmed by 1 base and J by 5 bases, leaving 19 bases between them. The CDR3 spells CASSLSGVLLANEQYF. The DNA for the CDR3 is TGTGCCAGCAGCTTGTCAGGGGTCCTTCTCGCCAACGAGCAGTACTTC.

The chain links TRBV5-6 to TRBJ2-5; TRBD1 agrees at 8 bases. The V gene's germline CDR1 is SGHDT and CDR2 YYEEEE. The J segment lost 5 bases and the V segment lost 4 bases, leaving 7 bases of the junction unmatched. CDR3 length: 14 residues. DNA of the CDR3: TGTGCCAGCAGCCCGGGGACAGGTCCGGAGACCCAGTACTTC. Its protein is CASSPGTGPETQYF.

This clone was detected once. This rearrangement joins TRBV11-1 to TRBJ1-1; the D gene is possibly TRBD1 (5 bases). The CDR3 contains 12 residues. With 2 bases removed from V and 8 bases from J, the gap between germline ends came to 9 bases. CDR1 SGHAT and CDR2 FQDESV come from the germline V gene (reference sequence). The CDR3 nucleotides are TGTGCCAGCAGCTTAATAGGGGTGGAAGCTTTCTTT. This translates into CASSLIGVEAFF.

V is TRBV28 and J is TRBJ2-3; 7 bases are shared with TRBD2. Losses at the gene ends were 6 bases for V and 2 bases for J; bases not matched to a gene: 8. This CDR3 has 15 residues. The germline CDR1 and CDR2 sequences are MDHEN and SYDVKM. The CDR3 nucleotides are TGTGCCAGCAGATCGAGCGGGGAGATCACAGATACGCAGTATTTT. Residues: CASRSSGEITDTQYF.

This clone occurred a few times. J is TRBJ2-7 and V is TRBV6-1; D perhaps matches TRBD1 (6 bases). Per the germline V gene, CDR1 is MNHNS and CDR2 is SASEGT. The CDR3 is 14 amino acids. The V end was cut by 0 bases, the J end by 3 bases, with 9 bases between. The CDR3 DNA reads TGTGCCAGCAGTGAAGCAGGCAGGGGCTACGAGCAGTACTTC. As protein: CASSEAGRGYEQYF.

The chain joins TRBV21-1 to TRBJ1-5; TRBD1 is the table's D call, not checked against the DNA. TRBV21-1 is a pseudogene. This CDR3 has 17 amino acids. CDR3 loop: CASSKVNRTGADQPQHF. Here the CDR3 DNA reads TGTGCCAGCAGCAAAGTTAATAGGACAGGGGCGGATCAGCCCCAGCATTTT.

In this sample, this clone turned up a few times. This rearrangement joins TRBV19 to TRBJ1-1; maybe TRBD1 (6 bases). Germline CDR1 reads LNHDA; CDR2 reads SQIVND (reference sequence). The V gene lost 5 bases and the J gene lost 4 bases, with 11 bases spanning the gap. The CDR3 spans 13 residues. CDR3: CASSHLRGTEAFF. The CDR3 DNA is TGTGCCAGTAGTCATCTCAGGGGCACTGAAGCTTTCTTT.

This clone is categorized as medium-sized. This chain links TRBV12-5 with TRBJ1-1; 9 nucleotides match TRBD1. There are 15 residues in the CDR3. Trimming removed 7 bases from V and 4 bases from J; junction bases left unmatched: 10. Germline CDR1 LGHNT, CDR2 FRNRAP. The chain's CDR3 is CASAPGQGRGTEAFF. CDR3 sequence (DNA): TGTGCTAGTGCCCCCGGACAGGGGAGGGGCACTGAAGCTTTCTTT.

This clone has a handful of counts. The chain recombines TRBV5-5 with TRBJ1-1; 7 positions agree with TRBD1. Germline CDR1 is SGHKS and CDR2 is YYEKEE (reference sequence). The CDR3 loop spans 14 amino acids. Unmatched junction bases numbered 5, after V lost 3 bases and J lost 3 bases. CDR3 residues: CASSSRDSYTEAFF. As DNA, the CDR3 is TGTGCCAGCAGCTCGCGGGACAGTTACACTGAAGCTTTCTTT.

The chain uses TRBV7-2 and TRBJ2-1, with TRBD2 matching 8 bases. V lost 7 bases and J lost 7; bases outside the gene matches: 15. Germline CDR1 reads SGHTA; CDR2 reads FQGNSA. The CDR3 sequence is 16 residues long. This CDR3 reads CASTQAAGGVPNEQFF. The CDR3 DNA reads as TGTGCCAGCACCCAAGCGGCGGGGGGTGTCCCGAATGAGCAGTTCTTC. Together with reference TRBV7-2 and TRBJ2-1, the CDR3 gives the full variable domain: GAGVSQSPSNKVTEKGKDVELRCDPISGHTALYWYRQSLGQGLEFLIYFQGNSAPDKSGLPSDRFSAERTGGSVSTLTIQRTQQEDSAVYLCASTQAAGGVPNEQFFGPGTRLTVL.

The CDR3 protein is CASSLFEQGRYF. The CDR3 DNA reads as TGTGCCAGCAGTTTATTTGAACAGGGAAGGTATTTT. The chain is built from TRBV28 and TRBJ2-3; tentatively, D is TRBD1 (6 bases). Trimming stripped 1 base from V and 14 bases from J, with 13 bases between. The CDR3 runs 12 residues. Germline-derived CDR1 and CDR2 are MDHEN and SYDVKM.

V gene TRBV27 combines with J gene TRBJ1-2, with TRBD1 as a possible D gene (5 bases). This CDR3 has 14 residues. In germline, CDR1 is MNHEY, CDR2 SMNVEV (reference sequence). The V end was cut by 6 bases, the J end by 6 bases, with 17 bases between. This CDR3 is CASSSTGQLHGYTF. DNA of the CDR3: TGTGCCAGCAGCTCCACGGGGCAGTTACATGGCTACACCTTC.

The rearrangement uses TRBV28 and TRBJ2-5; 14 bases are shared with TRBD2. Losses at the gene ends were 5 bases for V and 3 bases for J; bases not matched to a gene: 5. Germline V gives CDR1 MDHEN, CDR2 SYDVKM. The CDR3 is made up of 16 amino acids. CDR3 loop: CASSVWGLAGEETQYF. The CDR3 DNA sequence: TGTGCCAGCAGTGTGTGGGGACTAGCGGGGGAAGAGACCCAGTACTTC.

The chain recombines TRBV4-2 with TRBJ2-2; no clear D. This CDR3 contains 15 residues. With 6 bases removed from V and 2 bases from J, the gap between germline ends came to 13 bases. Germline V gene data show CDR1 as LGHNA and CDR2 as YNFKEQ. As DNA, the CDR3 is TGTGCCAGCAGATCCTCCCATGGTAACACCGGGGAGCTGTTTTTT. It is translated as CASRSSHGNTGELFF.

This clone was counted only a few times. V gene TRBV6-5 combines with J gene TRBJ1-2; 7 bases match TRBD1. Germline values: CDR1 MNHEY, CDR2 SVGAGI. The CDR3 sequence is 15 residues long. J gave up 5 bases and V 5 bases, and 11 bases lay outside the gene matches. The CDR3 DNA follows: TGTGCCAGCAGTCACCGCCCCGACAGGGAGTATGGCTACACCTTC. Its translation is CASSHRPDREYGYTF.

By frequency in the sample, this clone is medium-sized. The rearrangement links TRBV9 to TRBJ2-7, with TRBD1 matching 9 bases. The length of the CDR3 is 17 residues. Germline CDR1 reads SGDLS; CDR2 reads YYNGEE. Trimming took 0 bases from V and 6 from J; bases not matched to a gene: 13. CDR3 amino acids: CASSVDAPTGGKGEQYF. In DNA, the CDR3 is TGTGCCAGCAGCGTAGATGCCCCGACAGGGGGTAAGGGCGAGCAGTACTTC.

The J gene is TRBJ2-1, the V gene TRBV10-1; 8 bases line up with TRBD1. Per germline, CDR1 WNHNN and CDR2 SYGVQD (reference sequence). V dropped 9 bases and J dropped 7; count of bases not matched to a gene: 8. The CDR3 totals 13 residues. The CDR3 coding sequence is TGCGCCAGAGAAGGGGACAGGTCTAATGAGCAGTTCTTC. It yields the protein CAREGDRSNEQFF.

J is TRBJ1-1 and V is TRBV19; perhaps TRBD1 as D (5 bases). This CDR3 contains 13 residues. Germline lookup yields CDR1 LNHDA and CDR2 SQIVND (reference sequence). V was clipped by 4 bases and J by 4 bases, with 10 bases between them. The CDR3 DNA reads as TGTGCCAGTAGTACGACAGCCAGCACTGAAGCTTTCTTT. The encoded protein is CASSTTASTEAFF.

The chain couples TRBV19 to TRBJ1-2; D possibly corresponds to TRBD1 (5 bases). This CDR3 region has 15 residues. Trimming took 0 bases from V and 7 from J, leaving 15 bases between them. Germline CDR1 LNHDA, CDR2 SQIVND (reference sequence). The CDR3 spells CASSIDRGQRGGYTF. The CDR3 DNA reads as TGTGCCAGTAGTATAGATCGGGGCCAGCGAGGTGGCTACACCTTC.

This sequence joins TRBV16 and TRBJ2-3; 7 positions match TRBD1. The ends lost 2 bases at V and 3 bases at J; junction bases unmatched: 2. The germline gives CDR1 KGHSY, CDR2 FQNENV. The CDR3 is made up of 14 amino acids. The CDR3 sequence is CASSQQGVTDTQYF. The CDR3 region has the DNA TGTGCCAGCAGCCAACAGGGGGTAACAGATACGCAGTATTTT.

V gene TRBV9 combines with J gene TRBJ2-3; 13 bases line up with TRBD2. The CDR3 has 16 amino acids. The V gene end was trimmed by 3 bases and the J gene end by 2 bases; junction bases not matched to a gene: 3. Germline loops: CDR1 SGDLS, CDR2 YYNGEE. CDR3 sequence reads: CASSGTSGGFTDTQYF. The CDR3 DNA follows: TGTGCCAGCAGCGGGACTAGCGGGGGCTTCACAGATACGCAGTATTTT.

The genes are TRBV28 and TRBJ2-1, with 8 bases that match TRBD2. Germline V gene data show CDR1 as MDHEN and CDR2 as SYDVKM. Unmatched junction bases numbered 9, after V lost 5 bases and J lost 9 bases. This CDR3 region has 14 residues. DNA for the CDR3: TGTGCCAGCAGTAGATACGGACTAGCAGGTGAGCAGTTCTTC. As protein: CASSRYGLAGEQFF.

The chain links TRBV30 to TRBJ2-5; D is ambiguous. With 2 bases removed from V and 4 bases from J, the gap between germline ends came to 8 bases. Germline V lookup: CDR1 GTSNPN, CDR2 SVGIG (reference sequence). The length of the CDR3 is 12 residues. The CDR3 is CAWSHFLETQYF. The CDR3 bases are TGTGCCTGGAGTCACTTCTTAGAGACCCAGTACTTC.

The gene calls are TRBV7-2 and TRBJ1-1; unclear D gene. The CDR3 totals 14 residues. V was cut by 1 base and J by 4 bases, with 10 bases left in between. The germline V gene encodes CDR1 SGHTA and CDR2 FQGNSA. As DNA, the CDR3 is TGTGCCAGCAGCTTAGTAGGCAGCGGCACTGAAGCTTTCTTT. It translates to CASSLVGSGTEAFF.

The rearrangement joins TRBV7-2 to TRBJ2-1; 7 bases align to TRBD1. V lost 4 bases, J lost 10 bases, and 4 bases stayed unmatched. Germline values: CDR1 SGHTA, CDR2 FQGNSA. The CDR3 sequence is 12 residues long. The CDR3 nucleotides are TGTGCCAGCAGCTCCCTGACAGGGGAGCAGTTCTTC. Translated, it gives CASSSLTGEQFF.

This chain uses TRBV18 with TRBJ1-1; no definite D call. This CDR3 is 12 amino acids long. Germline loops: CDR1 KGHSH, CDR2 LQKENI. V lost 10 bases and J lost 2, with 11 bases in between. The CDR3, as DNA: TGTGCCACAGGAGACACAAACACTGAAGCTTTCTTT. As protein: CATGDTNTEAFF.

In its sample, this clone was seen once. The chain recombines TRBV5-1 with TRBJ1-1; maybe TRBD1 (5 bases). From germline, CDR1 is SGHRS and CDR2 YFSETQ. The V end lost 1 base, the J end lost 0 bases, and 7 bases lay between the germline ends. The CDR3 runs to 14 residues. The CDR3 bases are TGCGCCAGCAGCTTGCAGGGCATGAACACTGAAGCTTTCTTT. It specifies CASSLQGMNTEAFF.